These 20 T cell receptor beta chains share one sample of origin, sequenced in a study of beta chain features in type 1 diabetes. Whole-study findings and limits: Significant though moderate, a shortening of TCRB CDR3s appeared in all four CD4+ subsets of Type 1 diabetes patients.

The entirety of the isolated RNA underwent reverse transcription, so expressed TCRB transcripts were sequenced. Here immunoSEQ multiplex PCR was the method, and the copy in TCRdb shows in-frame clones only, minus some. Counted here are some 120,000 clones, around a sixth occurring once; the ten biggest clones make up 2.6%. The antigens these receptors bind are not known. The sequenced sample consisted of central memory CD4+ T cells from blood. The receptors were sampled from a man aged 18 to 30 with type 1 diabetes.

The chain is built from TRBV5-1 and TRBJ2-3; 7 bases map to TRBD1. The CDR3 consists of 14 residues. Germline CDR1 is SGHRS and CDR2 is YFSETQ. With V trimmed by 5 bases and J by 5 bases, 8 bases remained unmatched. CDR3 nucleotides: TGCGCCAGCAGTTCGACAGGGTCCGAAGATACGCAGTATTTT. It yields the protein CASSSTGSEDTQYF.

The chain is built from TRBV2 and TRBJ2-2; D may be TRBD1 (6 bases). The CDR3 spans 15 residues. Trimming removed 5 bases at V and 0 bases at J, with 10 bases between. The V gene's germline CDR1 is SNHLY and CDR2 FYNNEI. CDR3 amino acids: CASSRTDANTGELFF. CDR3 bases: TGTGCCAGCAGTCGGACAGACGCGAACACCGGGGAGCTGTTTTTT.

The chain couples TRBV7-2 to TRBJ1-5, with D possibly TRBD1 on 5 matching bases. Trimming took off 5 bases at V and 6 bases at J, with 17 bases between the two ends. Germline values: CDR1 SGHTA, CDR2 FQGNSA. The length of the CDR3 is 15 residues. CDR3 residues: CASSMGPSEIQPQHF. The CDR3 nucleotides read TGTGCCAGCAGCATGGGACCGTCAGAGATTCAGCCCCAGCATTTT.

This clone occurred a few times. J is TRBJ2-7 and V is TRBV5-1; D could derive from TRBD1 or TRBD2 (5 bases each). The CDR3 is made up of 15 amino acids. Trimming pared 4 bases from V and 0 bases from J, leaving 14 bases between. Germline assignment: CDR1 SGHRS and CDR2 YFSETQ. The CDR3 region has the DNA TGCGCCAGCAGCCCGGGGACCCTGCCCTCCTACGAGCAGTACTTC. It yields the protein CASSPGTLPSYEQYF.

This clone was counted between two and nine times. The chain is built from TRBV7-9 and TRBJ2-2, with D possibly called TRBD1 or TRBD2 (5 bases each). Germline-derived CDR1 and CDR2 are SEHNR and FQNEAQ (reference sequence). The CDR3 consists of 14 residues. V lost 8 bases, J lost 3 bases, and 13 bases lay in between. This chain's CDR3 is CASEGQVDTGELFF. The CDR3 nucleotides are TGTGCCAGCGAGGGGCAGGTAGACACCGGGGAGCTGTTTTTT. Together with reference TRBV7-9 and TRBJ2-2, the CDR3 gives the full variable domain: DTGVSQNPRHKITKRGQNVTFRCDPISEHNRLYWYRQTLGQGPEFLTYFQNEAQLEKSRLLSDRFSAERPKGSFSTLEIQRTEQGDSAMYLCASEGQVDTGELFFGEGSRLTVL.

This chain joins TRBV7-2 and TRBJ2-7, with unresolved D. The germline V gene encodes CDR1 SGHTA and CDR2 FQGNSA. This CDR3 is 14 amino acids long. Trimming left V 3 bases short and J 2 bases short, with 11 bases between. The CDR3 bases are TGTGCCAGCAGCTTTATGACTGGACCCTACGAGCAGTACTTC. Its protein is CASSFMTGPYEQYF. The full variable domain, in which reference TRBV7-2 and TRBJ2-7 provide the parts outside the CDR3, is GAGVSQSPSNKVTEKGKDVELRCDPISGHTALYWYRQSLGQGLEFLIYFQGNSAPDKSGLPSDRFSAERTGGSVSTLTIQRTQQEDSAVYLCASSFMTGPYEQYFGPGTRLTVT.

About this clone: This sample includes further DNA sequences coding for the same CDR3. The chain joins TRBV18 to TRBJ2-7; D not resolved. Trimming left V 6 bases short and J 2 bases short, with 11 bases between. The CDR3 extends over 13 amino acids. Germline CDR1 KGHSH, CDR2 LQKENI. The CDR3 spells CASSPGEAYEQYF. CDR3 bases: TGTGCCAGCTCCCCTGGCGAGGCCTACGAGCAGTACTTC.

This chain uses TRBV5-1 with TRBJ1-2; D not certain. The CDR3 is made up of 14 amino acids. Germline V lookup: CDR1 SGHRS, CDR2 YFSETQ. Trimming pared 4 bases from V and 2 bases from J, leaving 12 bases between. The CDR3 sequence: CASSPSGQNYGYTF. The CDR3 DNA reads as TGCGCCAGCAGCCCCAGTGGGCAAAACTATGGCTACACCTTC.

The chain uses TRBV9 and TRBJ1-1; no definite D call. CDR3 size: 13 residues. V dropped 0 bases and J dropped 0 bases, with 3 bases sitting between them. CDR1 SGDLS and CDR2 YYNGEE come from the germline V gene. The CDR3 loop reads CASSVAMNTEAFF. DNA for the CDR3: TGTGCCAGCAGCGTAGCGATGAACACTGAAGCTTTCTTT.

The V gene is TRBV28, the J gene TRBJ2-4, with TRBD1 matching over 7 bases. CDR3 length equals 15 residues. V dropped 7 bases and J dropped 4; count of bases not matched to a gene: 10. Germline loops: CDR1 MDHEN, CDR2 SYDVKM. CDR3 in DNA: TGTGCCAGCAACGAGGGGGCGAGGTGGAAAAACATTCAGTACTTC. It translates to CASNEGARWKNIQYF.

V usage is TRBV5-6 and J usage is TRBJ1-5, with TRBD1 as a possible D gene (5 bases). There are 16 residues in the CDR3. Germline V gene lookup returns CDR1 SGHDT and CDR2 YYEEEE. The germline V and J ends were trimmed by 1 base and 5 bases, with 16 bases remaining between them. The CDR3 DNA sequence: TGTGCCAGCAGCTTGTTTGAAGGGGAGGTCTATCAGCCCCAGCATTTT. Protein product: CASSLFEGEVYQPQHF. Using reference TRBV5-6 and TRBJ1-5 for the parts outside the CDR3, the full variable domain is DAGVTQSPTHLIKTRGQQVTLRCSPKSGHDTVSWYQQALGQGPQFIFQYYEEEERQRGNFPDRFSGHQFPNYSSELNVNALLLGDSALYLCASSLFEGEVYQPQHFGDGTRLSIL.

This clone was picked up a small number of times. In DNA, the CDR3 is TGTGCCAGCAGAACGGGACTTCAAGAGACCCAGTACTTC. Translation gives CASRTGLQETQYF. The V call is TRBV2, the J call TRBJ2-5, with TRBD2 as a possible D gene (6 bases). Germline CDR1 SNHLY, CDR2 FYNNEI. The CDR3 is 13 residues long. The V and J ends lost 6 bases and 2 bases respectively, with 10 bases between them.

V is TRBV7-2 and J is TRBJ2-1; 11 bases align to TRBD1. The germline gives CDR1 SGHTA, CDR2 FQGNSA. CDR3 length equals 15 residues. Unmatched junction bases numbered 15, after V lost 5 bases and J lost 15 bases. CDR3 nucleotide sequence: TGTGCCAGCAGCCTCCGGGACAGGGGGAAGGTCTGGCTGTTCTTC. It is translated as CASSLRDRGKVWLFF.

This clone was recorded at least ten times. The chain combines TRBV4-3 with TRBJ2-3, with TRBD2 as a possible D gene (6 bases). The CDR3 has 16 residues. V was clipped by 8 bases and J by 0 bases, with 18 bases between them. The germline V gene has CDR1 LGHNA and CDR2 YSLEER. CDR3 loop: CASGSGLWSSTDTQYF. The CDR3 DNA reads TGCGCCAGCGGAAGCGGGCTGTGGTCTAGCACAGATACGCAGTATTTT.

CDR3 in DNA: TGTGCCAGCAGCCTTTTGGGACAGGGTCCAGATACGCAGTATTTT. It specifies CASSLLGQGPDTQYF. V and J are TRBV14 and TRBJ2-3; 9 bases line up with TRBD1. This CDR3 contains 15 residues. The junction had 6 bases not matched to a gene; V was cut back by 4 bases and J by 4 bases. CDR1 SGHDN and CDR2 FVKESK come from the germline V gene.

The V gene is TRBV4-1, the J gene TRBJ2-3; D unclear. The CDR3 length is 13 residues. Germline loops: CDR1 MGHRA, CDR2 YSYEKL. Trimming shortened V by 0 bases and J by 5 bases, and 6 bases separated the two germline ends. CDR3 bases: TGCGCCAGCAGCCAAGAGTCGGAAGATACGCAGTATTTT. The encoded protein is CASSQESEDTQYF.

The J gene is TRBJ1-2, the V gene TRBV29-1; D remains ambiguous. The V and J ends lost 3 bases and 4 bases respectively, with 15 bases between them. Germline assignment: CDR1 SQVTM and CDR2 ANQGSEA. The CDR3 length is 14 residues. The CDR3 reads CSVEHPPPSYGYTF. The CDR3, as DNA: TGCAGCGTTGAGCACCCCCCACCCAGCTATGGCTACACCTTC.

This clone was counted only a few times. The CDR3 spells CASGHGGGTDTQYF. CDR3 nucleotides: TGTGCCAGCGGACACGGGGGGGGTACAGATACGCAGTATTTT. The chain carries TRBV7-2 and TRBJ2-3; 8 bases map to TRBD2. Trimming removed 8 bases from V and 3 bases from J; junction bases left unmatched: 7. CDR3 size: 14 residues. The germline gives CDR1 SGHTA, CDR2 FQGNSA.

At least ten counts were recorded for this clone. The chain carries TRBV4-2 and TRBJ2-7; perhaps TRBD1 as D (5 bases). This CDR3 is 17 amino acids long. The germline CDR1 and CDR2 sequences are LGHNA and YNFKEQ. Deletions cut 0 bases from V and 4 bases from J, with 19 bases between. The CDR3 loop is CASSQDQGSPTIYEQYF. CDR3 DNA sequence: TGTGCCAGCAGCCAAGATCAGGGTAGCCCAACTATTTACGAGCAGTACTTC.

This clone was picked up many times. The chain has TRBV7-2 and TRBJ2-4; perhaps TRBD1 as D (6 bases). The germline V and J ends were trimmed by 2 bases and 8 bases, with 13 bases remaining between them. There are 14 residues in the CDR3. CDR1 is SGHTA and CDR2 is FQGNSA in the germline V gene. DNA of the CDR3: TGTGCCAGCAGCTTACGTCAGGGGAAGGACATTCAGTACTTC. Translating gives CASSLRQGKDIQYF.